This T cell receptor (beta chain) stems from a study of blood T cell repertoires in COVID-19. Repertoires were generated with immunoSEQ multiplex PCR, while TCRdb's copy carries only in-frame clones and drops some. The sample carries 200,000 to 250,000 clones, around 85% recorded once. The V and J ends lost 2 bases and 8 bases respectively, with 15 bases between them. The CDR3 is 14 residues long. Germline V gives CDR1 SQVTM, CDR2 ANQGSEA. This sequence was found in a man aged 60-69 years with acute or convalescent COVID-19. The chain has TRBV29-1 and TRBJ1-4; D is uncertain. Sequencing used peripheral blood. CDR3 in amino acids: CSVEQVEGEEKLFF. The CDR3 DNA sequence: TGCAGCGTTGAACAGGTCGAGGGCGAGGAAAAACTGTTTTTT.